Each of the 12 T cell receptor beta chains below was sequenced from the same sample in a study of PD-1 blockade in classical Hodgkin lymphoma. Stated time point: cycle 4 day 1 (C4D1), after around six weeks of nivolumab. Exposure to brentuximab vedotin varied, and each patient had relapsed following autologous stem cell transplantation. The assay was immunoSEQ multiplex PCR, and TCRdb's table has in-frame clones only and misses some. The table includes 100,000 or so clones, roughly 91% detected once. The sequencing here drew on peripheral blood mononuclear cells (PBMCs), taken before the fourth cycle of nivolumab. These receptors were taken from a human donor with classical Hodgkin lymphoma.

This CDR3 is CASSYHAQETQYF. DNA of the CDR3: TGTGCCAGCAGCTACCACGCACAAGAGACCCAGTACTTC. The chain carries TRBV7-9 and TRBJ2-5; D is undetermined. V was clipped by 4 bases and J by 2 bases, with 8 bases between them. Germline V gene sequence: CDR1 SEHNR, CDR2 FQNEAQ (reference sequence). This CDR3 region has 13 residues.

J is TRBJ2-5 and V is TRBV18; D may be TRBD1 (5 bases). The V gene's germline CDR1 is KGHSH and CDR2 LQKENI. The CDR3 loop spans 13 amino acids. Trimming took 0 bases from V and 6 from J, leaving 8 bases between them. The CDR3 is CASSPPQGQTQYF. CDR3 bases: TGTGCCAGCTCACCACCGCAGGGTCAGACCCAGTACTTC.

CDR3 protein: CASSVEATSPYEQYF. The CDR3 DNA sequence: TGTGCCAGCAGCGTGGAGGCCACCTCTCCCTACGAGCAGTACTTC. This chain joins TRBV6-1 and TRBJ2-7, with D possibly being TRBD2 (5 bases). This CDR3 has 15 residues. V dropped 6 bases and J dropped 2 bases, with 17 bases sitting between them. Germline CDR1 reads MNHNS; CDR2 reads SASEGT.

The chain combines TRBV5-4 with TRBJ2-1; the D is unclear. V gave up 1 base and J gave up 5 bases, with 7 bases separating them. The CDR3 spans 13 residues. Per germline, CDR1 SGHNT and CDR2 YYREEE (reference sequence). The CDR3 nucleotides read TGTGCCAGCAGCTTGAACGTCAACAATGAGCAGTTCTTC. Translated: CASSLNVNNEQFF.

This rearrangement joins TRBV19 to TRBJ1-1; a possible D gene is TRBD1 (5 bases). The ends were cut back, 10 bases at V and 6 bases at J, with 9 bases in the middle. The CDR3 consists of 10 residues. Germline CDR1 is LNHDA and CDR2 is SQIVND (reference sequence). The CDR3 DNA sequence: TGTGCCACCGGGACCTCTGAAGCTTTCTTT. Translating it yields CATGTSEAFF.

The genes are TRBV5-1 and TRBJ2-2; D perhaps matches TRBD1 (5 bases). This CDR3 comprises 12 residues. Germline V gene lookup returns CDR1 SGHRS and CDR2 YFSETQ. Trimming pared 4 bases from V and 5 bases from J, leaving 6 bases between. For the CDR3, the DNA is TGCGCCAGCAGCCCAGGGACCGGGGAGCTGTTTTTT. It is translated as CASSPGTGELFF.

CDR3 loop: CASTRTSGRLETQYF. DNA of the CDR3: TGCGCCAGCACCCGGACTAGCGGGAGGTTGGAGACCCAGTACTTC. V and J are TRBV5-1 and TRBJ2-5, with 14 positions matching TRBD2. V was clipped by 6 bases and J by 5 bases; unmatched bases: 6. Germline values: CDR1 SGHRS, CDR2 YFSETQ. The CDR3 runs to 15 residues.

The chain carries TRBV15 and TRBJ2-5; D tentatively reads TRBD1 or TRBD2 (5 bases each). The germline gives CDR1 LNHNV, CDR2 YYDKDF (reference sequence). V was clipped by 4 bases and J by 2 bases, with 14 bases between them. The CDR3 has 15 residues. For the CDR3, the DNA is TGTGCCACCAGCAAGCCGGGACGGATACAAGAGACCCAGTACTTC. Its translation is CATSKPGRIQETQYF.

The chain uses TRBV7-3 and TRBJ1-1, with D unclear. The CDR3 is made up of 15 amino acids. CDR1 and CDR2 (germline): SGHTA, FQGTGA. The V end lost 2 bases, the J end lost 0 bases, and 10 bases lay between the germline ends. The CDR3 loop is CASSLLGVMNTEAFF. The CDR3 nucleotides read TGTGCCAGCAGCTTATTAGGTGTAATGAACACTGAAGCTTTCTTT.

The V and J genes are TRBV27 and TRBJ2-1; D gene ambiguous. The length of the CDR3 is 13 residues. V was shortened by 10 bases and J by 8 bases, with 18 bases between the two germline ends. The V gene's germline CDR1 is MNHEY and CDR2 SMNVEV (reference sequence). The CDR3: CATAIGAQDEQFF. CDR3 sequence (DNA): TGTGCCACTGCCATTGGAGCTCAGGATGAGCAGTTCTTC.

V gene TRBV27 combines with J gene TRBJ1-5, with unresolved D. Germline V gives CDR1 MNHEY, CDR2 SMNVEV (reference sequence). V lost 7 bases and J 1 base, leaving 11 bases between the germline ends. The CDR3 has 14 residues. CDR3 amino acids: CASKPAGSNQPQHF. The DNA of the CDR3 is TGTGCCAGCAAACCCGCCGGCAGCAATCAGCCCCAGCATTTT.

The chain has TRBV7-3 and TRBJ2-1; the match to TRBD2 covers 8 bases. Per the germline V gene, CDR1 is SGHTA and CDR2 is FQGTGA. The CDR3 is 16 amino acids. Germline trimming cut 2 bases from V and 1 base from J; bases unmatched to any gene: 4. CDR3 amino acids: CASSLRAGESYNEQFF. CDR3 DNA: TGTGCCAGCAGCTTACGAGCGGGGGAATCCTACAATGAGCAGTTCTTC.